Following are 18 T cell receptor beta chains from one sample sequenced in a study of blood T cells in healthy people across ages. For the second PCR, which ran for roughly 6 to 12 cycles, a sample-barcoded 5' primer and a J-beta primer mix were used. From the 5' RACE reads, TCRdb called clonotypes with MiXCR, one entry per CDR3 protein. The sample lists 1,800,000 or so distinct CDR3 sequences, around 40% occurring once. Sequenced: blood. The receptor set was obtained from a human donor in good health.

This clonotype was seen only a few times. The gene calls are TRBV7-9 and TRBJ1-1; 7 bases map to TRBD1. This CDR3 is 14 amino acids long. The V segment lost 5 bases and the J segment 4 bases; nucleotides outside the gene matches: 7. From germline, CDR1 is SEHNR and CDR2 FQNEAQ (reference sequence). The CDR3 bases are TGTGCCAGCAGCAGACAGGGAGTTGGCACTGAAGCTTTCTTT. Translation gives CASSRQGVGTEAFF.

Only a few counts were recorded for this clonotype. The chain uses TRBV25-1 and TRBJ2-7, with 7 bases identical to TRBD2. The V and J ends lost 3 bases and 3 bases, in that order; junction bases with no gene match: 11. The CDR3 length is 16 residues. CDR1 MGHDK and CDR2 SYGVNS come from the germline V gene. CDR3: CASSDPRSGGFYEQYF. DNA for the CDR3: TGTGCCAGCAGTGACCCGCGCTCGGGGGGTTTCTACGAGCAGTACTTC.

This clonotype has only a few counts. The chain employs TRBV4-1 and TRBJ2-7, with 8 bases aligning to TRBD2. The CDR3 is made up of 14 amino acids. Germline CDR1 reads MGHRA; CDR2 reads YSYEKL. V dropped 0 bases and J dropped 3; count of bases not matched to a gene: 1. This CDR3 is CASSQEGLVYEQYF. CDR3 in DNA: TGCGCCAGCAGCCAAGAGGGACTAGTCTACGAGCAGTACTTC.

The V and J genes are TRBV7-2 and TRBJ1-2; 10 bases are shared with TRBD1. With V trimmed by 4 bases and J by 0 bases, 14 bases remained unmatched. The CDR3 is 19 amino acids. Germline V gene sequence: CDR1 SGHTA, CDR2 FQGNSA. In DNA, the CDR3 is TGTGCCAGCAGCTCCCTCGCGGGACAGGGGCCTACCCCTAACTATGGCTACACCTTC. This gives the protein CASSSLAGQGPTPNYGYTF.

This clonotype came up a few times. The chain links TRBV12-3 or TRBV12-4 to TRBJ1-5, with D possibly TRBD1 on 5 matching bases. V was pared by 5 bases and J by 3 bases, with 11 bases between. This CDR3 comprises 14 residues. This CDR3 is CASSVTVFNQPQHF. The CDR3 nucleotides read TGTGCCAGCAGTGTGACAGTTTTCAATCAGCCCCAGCATTTT.

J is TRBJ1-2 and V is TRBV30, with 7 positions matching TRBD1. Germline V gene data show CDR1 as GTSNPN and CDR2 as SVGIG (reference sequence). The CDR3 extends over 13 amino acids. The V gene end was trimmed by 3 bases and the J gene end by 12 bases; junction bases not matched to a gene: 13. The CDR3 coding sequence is TGTGCCTGGAGCGGACAGGAAAGGACTCTGGACACCTTC. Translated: CAWSGQERTLDTF.

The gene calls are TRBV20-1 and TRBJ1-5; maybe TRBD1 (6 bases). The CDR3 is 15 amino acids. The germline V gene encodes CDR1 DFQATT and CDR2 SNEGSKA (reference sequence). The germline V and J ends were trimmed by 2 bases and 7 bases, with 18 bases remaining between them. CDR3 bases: TGCAGTGCTAGATCCCCCCAGGGGTTAGCCCAGCCCCAGCATTTT. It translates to CSARSPQGLAQPQHF.

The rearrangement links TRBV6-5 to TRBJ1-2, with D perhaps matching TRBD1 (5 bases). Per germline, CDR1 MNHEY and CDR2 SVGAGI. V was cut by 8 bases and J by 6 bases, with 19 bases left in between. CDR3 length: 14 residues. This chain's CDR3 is CASCLPGAPHGYTF. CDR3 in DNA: TGTGCCAGCTGTCTCCCCGGGGCTCCTCATGGCTACACCTTC.

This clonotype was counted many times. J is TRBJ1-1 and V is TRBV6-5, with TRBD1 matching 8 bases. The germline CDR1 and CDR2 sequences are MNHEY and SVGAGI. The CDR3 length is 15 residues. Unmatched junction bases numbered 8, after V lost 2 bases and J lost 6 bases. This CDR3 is CASSYTTGVSAEAFF. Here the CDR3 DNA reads TGTGCCAGCAGTTACACGACAGGGGTGAGCGCTGAAGCTTTCTTT.

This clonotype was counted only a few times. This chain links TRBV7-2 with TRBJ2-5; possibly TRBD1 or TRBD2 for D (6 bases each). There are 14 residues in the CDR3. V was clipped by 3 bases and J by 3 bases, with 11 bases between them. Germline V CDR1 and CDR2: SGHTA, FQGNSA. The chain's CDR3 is CASSFSGEEETQYF. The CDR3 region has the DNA TGTGCCAGCAGCTTTTCAGGGGAGGAAGAGACCCAGTACTTC.

CDR3 DNA sequence: TGTGCCAGCAGCCCCGGGGACTACAACAATGAGCAGTTCTTC. This codes for CASSPGDYNNEQFF. V gene TRBV7-9 combines with J gene TRBJ2-1, with 7 bases aligning to TRBD2. V was clipped by 5 bases and J by 5 bases; unmatched bases: 6. The germline gives CDR1 SEHNR, CDR2 FQNEAQ (reference sequence). The CDR3 is 14 residues long.

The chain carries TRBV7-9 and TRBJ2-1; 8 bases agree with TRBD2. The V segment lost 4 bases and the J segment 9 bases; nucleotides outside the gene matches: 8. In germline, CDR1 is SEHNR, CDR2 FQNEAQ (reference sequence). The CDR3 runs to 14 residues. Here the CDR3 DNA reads TGTGCCAGCAGCTGGACGGGGGGGCCGGGTGAGCAGTTCTTC. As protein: CASSWTGGPGEQFF.

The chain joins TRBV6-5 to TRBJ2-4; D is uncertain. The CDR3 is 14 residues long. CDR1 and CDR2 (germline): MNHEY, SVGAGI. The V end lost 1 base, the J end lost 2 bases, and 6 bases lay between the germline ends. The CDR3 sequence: CASSYLETKNIQYF. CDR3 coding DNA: TGTGCCAGCAGTTACTTGGAAACCAAAAACATTCAGTACTTC.

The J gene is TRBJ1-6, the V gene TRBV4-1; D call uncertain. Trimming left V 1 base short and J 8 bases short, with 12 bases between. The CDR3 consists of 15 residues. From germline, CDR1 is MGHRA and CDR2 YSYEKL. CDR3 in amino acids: CASSQVSAEYSPLHF. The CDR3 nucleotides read TGCGCCAGCAGCCAAGTATCGGCAGAATATTCACCCCTCCACTTT.

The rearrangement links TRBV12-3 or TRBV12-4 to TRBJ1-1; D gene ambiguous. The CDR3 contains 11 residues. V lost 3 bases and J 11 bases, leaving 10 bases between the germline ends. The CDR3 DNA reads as TGTGCCAGCAGTTTTAAAGAAGGGGCTTTCTTT. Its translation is CASSFKEGAFF.

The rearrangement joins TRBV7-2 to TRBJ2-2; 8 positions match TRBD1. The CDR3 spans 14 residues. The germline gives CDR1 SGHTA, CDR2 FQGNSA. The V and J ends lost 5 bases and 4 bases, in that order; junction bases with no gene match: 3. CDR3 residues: CASSPDRGTGELFF. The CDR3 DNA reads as TGTGCCAGCAGCCCCGACAGGGGCACCGGGGAGCTGTTTTTT.

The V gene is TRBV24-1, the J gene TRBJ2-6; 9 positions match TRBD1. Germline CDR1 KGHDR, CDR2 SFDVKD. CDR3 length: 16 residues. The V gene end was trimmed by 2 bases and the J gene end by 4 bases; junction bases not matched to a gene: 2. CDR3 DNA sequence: TGTGCCACCAGTGATTCCGGGACAGGGGGGGCCAACGTCCTGACTTTC. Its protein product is CATSDSGTGGANVLTF.

CDR3 in DNA: TGTGCCAGCAGGGAGTGGAAAGGGAACACTGAAGCTTTCTTT. It translates to CASREWKGNTEAFF. The rearrangement links TRBV6-6 to TRBJ1-1; D unresolved. The CDR3 runs 14 residues. V was cut by 6 bases and J by 1 base, with 12 bases left in between. The germline CDR1 and CDR2 sequences are MNHNY and SVGAGI (reference sequence).